These 5 T cell receptor beta chains were all obtained from the same sample, sequenced in a study of shared clonotypes between healthy human individuals. The data were produced by immunoSEQ multiplex PCR, yet TCRdb's version contains in-frame clones alone and is incomplete. The sample lists around 500,000 clones, approximately 78% occurring once. Sequenced sample: PBMCs. Every receptor here comes from a woman between 35 and 50 years old in good health. Some clones in this sample may be carry-over from other donors' samples.

This clone occurred a few times. The gene calls are TRBV28 and TRBJ2-7; 7 bases align to TRBD1. The junction had 4 bases not matched to a gene; V was cut back by 6 bases and J by 5 bases. The CDR3 loop spans 12 amino acids. The germline gives CDR1 MDHEN, CDR2 SYDVKM. CDR3 residues: CASRRQGNEQYF. In nucleotides, the CDR3 is TGTGCCAGCAGGCGACAGGGTAACGAGCAGTACTTC.

This clone was counted a few times. The chain uses TRBV9 and TRBJ2-5; unclear D gene. The CDR3 extends over 15 amino acids. The V gene lost 0 bases and the J gene lost 1 base, with 10 bases spanning the gap. The germline CDR1 and CDR2 sequences are SGDLS and YYNGEE. The CDR3 DNA is TGTGCCAGCAGCGTAGATCCCAGGTCCCAAGAGACCCAGTACTTC. This sequence encodes CASSVDPRSQETQYF.

The rearrangement uses TRBV4-3 and TRBJ1-5; 8 positions match TRBD1. CDR3 length: 17 residues. Germline-derived CDR1 and CDR2 are LGHNA and YSLEER. Trimming removed 4 bases from V and 5 bases from J; junction bases left unmatched: 13. The DNA of the CDR3 is TGCGCCAGCAGCCCAACCATAGGACAGGGCGTTGATCAGCCCCAGCATTTT. Translation: CASSPTIGQGVDQPQHF.

The chain employs TRBV10-3 and TRBJ2-4; maybe TRBD2 (5 bases). Germline CDR1 ENHRY, CDR2 SYGVKD. The CDR3 runs to 12 residues. Trimming shortened V by 8 bases and J by 5 bases, and 10 bases separated the two germline ends. The CDR3 sequence is CAISGGENIQYF. CDR3 DNA: TGTGCCATCTCCGGAGGAGAAAACATTCAGTACTTC.

The sample holds a few counts of this clone. The V and J genes are TRBV27 and TRBJ1-2; 9 nucleotides line up with TRBD1. Germline V gene lookup returns CDR1 MNHEY and CDR2 SMNVEV (reference sequence). J was trimmed by 8 bases and V by 5 bases; bases with no gene match: 6. The CDR3 loop spans 13 amino acids. This CDR3 reads CASSPRTGEGYTF. The CDR3 DNA follows: TGTGCCAGCAGTCCCAGGACAGGGGAGGGCTACACCTTC.